The 28 T cell receptor beta chains in this list originate from one sample, sequenced in a study of blood T cell repertoires in COVID-19 (dated by TCRdb to 2018 to 2021). The library was generated by the immunoSEQ multiplex PCR assay. TCRdb holds this immuneACCESS table with in-frame rearrangements only. Some clones are missing; in checked studies, unresolved V genes explain under half, and the rest has no known cause. The sample includes approximately 75,000 clones, with roughly four fifths observed a single time. The ten largest make up 25% to 30% of the sample. The specimen sequenced was peripheral blood. All receptors come from a woman of 80 years or more with active or convalescent COVID-19.

The chain is built from TRBV7-6 and TRBJ1-2; the match to TRBD1 covers 7 bases. This CDR3 is 17 amino acids long. Per the germline V gene, CDR1 is SGHVS and CDR2 is FNYEAQ. With 3 bases clipped from V and 3 bases from J, the junction kept 13 bases outside the gene matches. The CDR3 DNA reads as TGTGCCAGCAGCTTCTCGTCCGGGACAGAGCTTCACTATGGCTACACCTTC. Translated: CASSFSSGTELHYGYTF.

The chain uses TRBV9 and TRBJ2-3; no firm D call. The CDR3 consists of 13 residues. Germline CDR1 is SGDLS and CDR2 is YYNGEE. The V gene lost 3 bases and the J gene lost 0 bases, with 5 bases spanning the gap. The CDR3 sequence: CASSGQSTDTQYF. In nucleotides, the CDR3 is TGTGCCAGCAGCGGACAAAGCACAGATACGCAGTATTTT.

The genes are TRBV4-3 and TRBJ2-5; D is perhaps TRBD1 (6 bases). CDR3 length: 15 amino acids. In germline, CDR1 is LGHNA, CDR2 YSLEER. V dropped 1 base and J dropped 5 bases, with 14 bases sitting between them. The DNA of the CDR3 is TGCGCCAGCAGCCAAGGACAGGATAATCGGGAGACCCAGTACTTC. Translated, it gives CASSQGQDNRETQYF.

The V gene is TRBV11-2, the J gene TRBJ2-5; D may be TRBD2 (5 bases). CDR1 and CDR2 from the germline V gene are SGHAT and FQNNGV. The CDR3 spans 13 residues. Trimming shortened V by 1 base and J by 2 bases, and 5 bases separated the two germline ends. The CDR3 here is CASSLGTQETQYF. The CDR3 nucleotides read TGTGCCAGCAGCTTAGGGACTCAAGAGACCCAGTACTTC.

The rearrangement joins TRBV5-1 to TRBJ1-1, with a tentative D call TRBD1 (6 bases). This CDR3 has 15 amino acids. Germline V lookup: CDR1 SGHRS, CDR2 YFSETQ. Trimming stripped 1 base from V and 3 bases from J, with 13 bases between. The CDR3 DNA sequence: TGCGCCAGCAGCTTGACAGGGAGTTTGGACACTGAAGCTTTCTTT. It encodes CASSLTGSLDTEAFF.

The V and J genes are TRBV5-6 and TRBJ1-1, with D tentatively TRBD1 (6 bases). Germline V CDR1 and CDR2: SGHDT, YYEEEE. Trimming took 0 bases from V and 10 from J, leaving 13 bases between them. The CDR3 loop spans 13 amino acids. The CDR3 DNA reads TGTGCCAGCAGCTTGGAACAGGGTCGGGGAGCTTTCTTT. Translated, it gives CASSLEQGRGAFF.

The V and J genes are TRBV1 and TRBJ2-2; the table's D call, TRBD2, was not checked against the DNA. TRBV1 corresponds to a pseudogene. The CDR3 is 18 residues long. The CDR3 is CTSSQDGRGEPNTGELFF. The DNA for the CDR3 is TGCACCAGCAGCCAAGATGGGCGGGGGGAACCGAACACCGGGGAGCTGTTTTTT.

The V and J genes are TRBV2 and TRBJ1-4; no clear D. V was trimmed by 7 bases and J by 6 bases, leaving 12 bases between them. CDR1 is SNHLY and CDR2 is FYNNEI in the germline V gene. CDR3 length: 13 residues. CDR3 sequence reads: CASTSGLYEKLFF. The DNA for the CDR3 is TGTGCCAGCACTAGCGGGCTGTATGAAAAACTGTTTTTT. The variable domain in full, with the rest retrieved from reference TRBV2 and TRBJ1-4, is EPEVTQTPSHQVTQMGQEVILRCVPISNHLYFYWYRQILGQKVEFLVSFYNNEISEKSEIFDDQFSVERPDGSNFTLKIRSTKLEDSAMYFCASTSGLYEKLFFGSGTQLSVL.

J is TRBJ1-5 and V is TRBV7-9; D might be TRBD1 (6 bases). The V and J ends lost 1 base and 5 bases respectively, with 15 bases between them. CDR1 and CDR2 from the germline V gene are SEHNR and FQNEAQ (reference sequence). This CDR3 spans 16 amino acids. The chain's CDR3 is CASSLEGGVSHQPQHF. As DNA, the CDR3 is TGTGCCAGCAGCTTAGAGGGGGGGGTATCCCATCAGCCCCAGCATTTT.

About this clone: Other DNA sequences from this sample encode an identical CDR3 as well. The chain links TRBV5-1 to TRBJ1-4, with D unclear. This CDR3 is built from 14 residues. Trimming removed 0 bases from V and 4 bases from J, with 7 bases in between. Germline V gene lookup returns CDR1 SGHRS and CDR2 YFSETQ. The CDR3 here is CASSLGQNNEKLFF. The CDR3 DNA reads TGCGCCAGCAGCTTGGGGCAGAATAATGAAAAACTGTTTTTT. The complete variable domain, with remaining parts taken from reference TRBV5-1 and TRBJ1-4, reads KAGVTQTPRYLIKTRGQQVTLSCSPISGHRSVSWYQQTPGQGLQFLFEYFSETQRNKGNFPGRFSGRQFSNSRSEMNVSTLELGDSALYLCASSLGQNNEKLFFGSGTQLSVL.

This clone was recorded only once. The chain carries TRBV7-2 and TRBJ2-3; D is undetermined. Germline CDR1 and CDR2: SGHTA and FQGNSA. V dropped 3 bases and J dropped 6 bases, with 7 bases sitting between them. CDR3 length: 12 amino acids. The CDR3 loop reads CASSFLLDTQYF. DNA of the CDR3: TGTGCCAGCAGCTTCCTCCTGGATACGCAGTATTTT.

The rearrangement links TRBV27 to TRBJ1-2; D is unresolved. This CDR3 is 17 amino acids long. The ends were cut back, 3 bases at V and 2 bases at J, with 19 bases in the middle. Germline CDR1 is MNHEY and CDR2 is SMNVEV (reference sequence). The CDR3 bases are TGTGCCAGCAGTTTTCGGGTCACCCCCCGGGTCAACTATGGCTACACCTTC. Amino acid sequence: CASSFRVTPRVNYGYTF.

Worth noting for this clone: Other DNA sequences in this specimen translate into the identical CDR3. The chain has TRBV7-3 and TRBJ1-1, with 9 bases fitting TRBD1. V trimming: 6 bases; J trimming: 5 bases; junction bases outside the gene matches: 7. The CDR3 runs 14 residues. Germline V gives CDR1 SGHTA, CDR2 FQGTGA. The CDR3 sequence: CASSKTGGNTEAFF. DNA of the CDR3: TGTGCCAGCAGTAAAACAGGGGGCAATACTGAAGCTTTCTTT.

The J gene is TRBJ2-7, the V gene TRBV7-5; TRBD1, the table's D call, was not compared with the DNA. TRBV7-5 is a listed pseudogene. This CDR3 is built from 13 residues. The CDR3 loop is CASRQAPSYEQYF. Written as DNA, the CDR3 is TGTGCCTCAAGACAGGCGCCTTCCTACGAGCAGTACTTC.

The J gene is TRBJ1-2, the V gene TRBV14; maybe TRBD1 (6 bases). V was pared by 4 bases and J by 4 bases, with 28 bases between. The V gene's germline CDR1 is SGHDN and CDR2 FVKESK. This CDR3 spans 19 amino acids. The chain's CDR3 is CASSPFSALGRGAFYGYTF. CDR3 DNA sequence: TGTGCCAGCAGCCCCTTCTCAGCCCTGGGCAGGGGCGCCTTCTATGGCTACACCTTC.

V usage is TRBV18 and J usage is TRBJ1-2; D perhaps matches TRBD1 (5 bases). The germline V gene has CDR1 KGHSH and CDR2 LQKENI. The CDR3 sequence is 15 residues long. Trimming shortened V by 6 bases and J by 1 base, and 15 bases separated the two germline ends. The CDR3 DNA reads as TGTGCCAGCTCGACAGAAAGCGGGGGTAACTATGGCTACACCTTC. Its translation is CASSTESGGNYGYTF.

This sequence joins TRBV11-2 and TRBJ1-1; TRBD1 agrees at 9 bases. CDR3 size: 14 residues. CDR1 SGHAT and CDR2 FQNNGV come from the germline V gene. J gave up 4 bases and V 3 bases, and 3 bases lay outside the gene matches. CDR3 protein: CASSFGQGITEAFF. The CDR3, as DNA: TGTGCCAGCAGCTTCGGACAGGGGATCACTGAAGCTTTCTTT.

This clone was seen a handful of times. The V gene is TRBV4-3, the J gene TRBJ2-7; D is unresolved. V lost 1 base, J lost 5 bases, and 12 bases lay in between. There are 14 residues in the CDR3. Germline-derived CDR1 and CDR2 are LGHNA and YSLEER. CDR3 amino acids: CASSQARSWDEQYF. DNA for the CDR3: TGCGCCAGCAGCCAAGCTCGGAGTTGGGACGAGCAGTACTTC.

The gene calls are TRBV19 and TRBJ1-6, with D unresolved. Germline CDR1 LNHDA, CDR2 SQIVND (reference sequence). V was shortened by 3 bases and J by 7 bases, with 4 bases between the two germline ends. The CDR3 loop spans 12 amino acids. This CDR3 is CASSIRNSPLHF. DNA for the CDR3: TGTGCCAGTAGTATTCGGAATTCACCCCTCCACTTT.

The chain combines TRBV12-3 or TRBV12-4 with TRBJ1-2; D is unclear. The V gene lost 3 bases and the J gene lost 3 bases, with 8 bases spanning the gap. The CDR3 contains 13 residues. Written as DNA, the CDR3 is TGTGCCAGCAGTTTCAATTTTGACTATGGCTACACCTTC. Its protein is CASSFNFDYGYTF.

The J gene is TRBJ2-5, the V gene TRBV5-6; tentatively, D is TRBD1 (6 bases). Germline-derived CDR1 and CDR2 are SGHDT and YYEEEE. V shed 4 bases and J shed 2 bases, with 24 bases lying between them. The CDR3 has 18 residues. In DNA form, the CDR3 reads TGTGCCAGCAGCGGCCCCGGGATACAGGGTCCGGTACAAGAGACCCAGTACTTC. Its protein product is CASSGPGIQGPVQETQYF. Full variable domain (missing parts from reference TRBV5-6 and TRBJ2-5): DAGVTQSPTHLIKTRGQQVTLRCSPKSGHDTVSWYQQALGQGPQFIFQYYEEEERQRGNFPDRFSGHQFPNYSSELNVNALLLGDSALYLCASSGPGIQGPVQETQYFGPGTRLLVL.

This chain joins TRBV2 and TRBJ1-2; 7 nucleotides agree with TRBD1. This CDR3 contains 13 residues. The V segment lost 6 bases and the J segment 2 bases; nucleotides outside the gene matches: 3. Germline values: CDR1 SNHLY, CDR2 FYNNEI. CDR3 nucleotides: TGTGCCAGCAGGGACAGGAAAAACTATGGCTACACCTTC. Protein: CASRDRKNYGYTF.

This clone was counted a single time. V gene TRBV7-8 combines with J gene TRBJ2-3, with 9 bases lining up with TRBD2. The germline CDR1 and CDR2 sequences are SGHVS and FQNEAQ. CDR3 length equals 16 residues. V lost 5 bases to trimming and J lost 11 bases; unmatched junction nucleotides: 17. The DNA of the CDR3 is TGTGCCAGCAGCCCGCCGCTAGCGGGGCCCCCGCAGGGGCAGTATTTT. This encodes CASSPPLAGPPQGQYF.

V gene TRBV2 combines with J gene TRBJ1-5; 7 nucleotides line up with TRBD1. The CDR3 totals 15 residues. V lost 6 bases, J lost 3 bases, and 8 bases stayed unmatched. Germline lookup yields CDR1 SNHLY and CDR2 FYNNEI. The CDR3 nucleotides read TGTGCCAGCAGCCGACAGGGACAACCCAATCAGCCCCAGCATTTT. Its translation: CASSRQGQPNQPQHF.

The rearrangement uses TRBV19 and TRBJ2-3; D possibly corresponds to TRBD1 (5 bases). Germline CDR1 and CDR2: LNHDA and SQIVND (reference sequence). The CDR3 is 14 amino acids. V was trimmed by 3 bases and J by 6 bases, leaving 13 bases between them. DNA for the CDR3: TGTGCCAGTAGTATCTCAGACTCAGGGGATACGCAGTATTTT. Translating gives CASSISDSGDTQYF.

This chain links TRBV28 with TRBJ1-1; D unresolved. The CDR3 is 13 amino acids. Germline CDR1 and CDR2: MDHEN and SYDVKM. V lost 6 bases and J 8 bases, leaving 16 bases between the germline ends. The CDR3: CASSSSGQPEAFF. As DNA, the CDR3 is TGTGCCAGCAGCTCCAGCGGGCAGCCGGAAGCTTTCTTT. Drawing the rest from reference TRBV28 and TRBJ1-1, the complete variable domain is DVKVTQSSRYLVKRTGEKVFLECVQDMDHENMFWYRQDPGLGLRLIYFSYDVKMKEKGDIPEGYSVSREKKERFSLILESASTNQTSMYLCASSSSGQPEAFFGQGTRLTVV.

V is TRBV11-2 and J is TRBJ1-1; D not certain. CDR1 is SGHAT and CDR2 is FQNNGV in the germline V gene. CDR3 length equals 14 residues. Trimming took 0 bases from V and 0 from J, leaving 5 bases between them. CDR3: CASSLDLLNTEAFF. Here the CDR3 DNA reads TGTGCCAGCAGCTTAGATCTCCTGAACACTGAAGCTTTCTTT.

The V and J genes are TRBV28 and TRBJ1-5, with 8 positions matching TRBD1. The CDR3 contains 15 residues. From germline, CDR1 is MDHEN and CDR2 SYDVKM. Germline trimming cut 3 bases from V and 7 bases from J; bases unmatched to any gene: 8. The CDR3 spells CASSLMGTGPQPQHF. The CDR3 nucleotides are TGTGCCAGCAGTTTGATGGGGACAGGTCCCCAGCCCCAGCATTTT.